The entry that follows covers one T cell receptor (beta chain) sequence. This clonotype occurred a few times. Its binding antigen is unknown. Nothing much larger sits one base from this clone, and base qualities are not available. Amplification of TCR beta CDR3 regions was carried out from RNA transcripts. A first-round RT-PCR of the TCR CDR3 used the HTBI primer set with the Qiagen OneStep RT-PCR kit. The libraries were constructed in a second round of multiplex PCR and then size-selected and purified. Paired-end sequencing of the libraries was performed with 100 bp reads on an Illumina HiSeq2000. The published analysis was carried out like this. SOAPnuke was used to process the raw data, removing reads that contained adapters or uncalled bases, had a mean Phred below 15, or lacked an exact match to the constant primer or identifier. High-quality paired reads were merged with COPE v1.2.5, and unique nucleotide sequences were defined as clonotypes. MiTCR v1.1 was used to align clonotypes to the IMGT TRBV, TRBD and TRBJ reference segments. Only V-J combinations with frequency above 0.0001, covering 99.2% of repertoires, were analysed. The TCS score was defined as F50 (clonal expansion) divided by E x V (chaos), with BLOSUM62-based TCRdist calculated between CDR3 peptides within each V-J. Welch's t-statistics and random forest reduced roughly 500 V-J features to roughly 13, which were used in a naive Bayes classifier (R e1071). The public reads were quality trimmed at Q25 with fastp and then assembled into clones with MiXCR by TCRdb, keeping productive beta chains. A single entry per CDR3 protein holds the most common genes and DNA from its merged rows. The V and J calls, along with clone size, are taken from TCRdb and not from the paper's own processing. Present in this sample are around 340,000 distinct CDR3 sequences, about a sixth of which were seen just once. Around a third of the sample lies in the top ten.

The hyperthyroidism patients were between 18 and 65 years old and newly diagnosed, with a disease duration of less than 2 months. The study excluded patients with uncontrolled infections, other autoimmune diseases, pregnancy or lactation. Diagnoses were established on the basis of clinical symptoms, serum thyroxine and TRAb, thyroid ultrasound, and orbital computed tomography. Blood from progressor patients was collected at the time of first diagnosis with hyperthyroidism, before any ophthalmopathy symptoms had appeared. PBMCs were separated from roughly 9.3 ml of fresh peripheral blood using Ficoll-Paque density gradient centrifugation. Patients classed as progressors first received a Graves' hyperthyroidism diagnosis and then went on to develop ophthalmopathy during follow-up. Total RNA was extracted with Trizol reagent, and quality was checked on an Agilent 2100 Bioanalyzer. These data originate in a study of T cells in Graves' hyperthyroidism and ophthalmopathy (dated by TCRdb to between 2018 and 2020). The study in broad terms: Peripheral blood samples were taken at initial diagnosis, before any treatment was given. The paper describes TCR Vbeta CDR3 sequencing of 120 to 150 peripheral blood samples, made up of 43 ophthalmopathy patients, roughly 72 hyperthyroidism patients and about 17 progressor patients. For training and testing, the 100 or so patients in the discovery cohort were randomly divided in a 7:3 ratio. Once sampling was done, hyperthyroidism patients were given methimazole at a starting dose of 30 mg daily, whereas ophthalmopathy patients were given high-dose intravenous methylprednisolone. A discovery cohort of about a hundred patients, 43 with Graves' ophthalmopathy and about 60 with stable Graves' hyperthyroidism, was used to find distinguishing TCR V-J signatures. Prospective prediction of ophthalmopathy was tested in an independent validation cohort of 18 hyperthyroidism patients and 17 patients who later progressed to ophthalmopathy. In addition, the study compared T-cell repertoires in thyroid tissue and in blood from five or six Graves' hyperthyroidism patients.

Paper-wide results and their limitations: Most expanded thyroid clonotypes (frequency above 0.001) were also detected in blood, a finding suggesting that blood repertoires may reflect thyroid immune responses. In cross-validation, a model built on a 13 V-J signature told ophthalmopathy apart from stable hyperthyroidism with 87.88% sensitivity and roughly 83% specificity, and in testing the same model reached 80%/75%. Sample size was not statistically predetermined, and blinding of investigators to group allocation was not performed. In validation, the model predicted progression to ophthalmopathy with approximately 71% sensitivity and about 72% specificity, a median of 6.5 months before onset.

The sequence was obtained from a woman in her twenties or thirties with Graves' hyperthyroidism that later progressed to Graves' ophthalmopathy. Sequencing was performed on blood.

The sequence in DNA is TGCGCCAGCAGCCAGCTTGACATCGCGATGCAGTTCTTC. This codes for CASSQLDIAMQFF. The receptor chain draws on TRBV4-1 and TRBJ2-1, with the D gene uncertain. The germline ends are 15 bases apart after V is trimmed by 3 bases and J by 12 bases. The germline V gene supplies CDR1 MGHRA and CDR2 YSYEKL. Including cysteine and phenylalanine, the CDR3 has 13 amino acids. Here the CDR3 DNA is all that survives: 39 bases in frame from base 1.